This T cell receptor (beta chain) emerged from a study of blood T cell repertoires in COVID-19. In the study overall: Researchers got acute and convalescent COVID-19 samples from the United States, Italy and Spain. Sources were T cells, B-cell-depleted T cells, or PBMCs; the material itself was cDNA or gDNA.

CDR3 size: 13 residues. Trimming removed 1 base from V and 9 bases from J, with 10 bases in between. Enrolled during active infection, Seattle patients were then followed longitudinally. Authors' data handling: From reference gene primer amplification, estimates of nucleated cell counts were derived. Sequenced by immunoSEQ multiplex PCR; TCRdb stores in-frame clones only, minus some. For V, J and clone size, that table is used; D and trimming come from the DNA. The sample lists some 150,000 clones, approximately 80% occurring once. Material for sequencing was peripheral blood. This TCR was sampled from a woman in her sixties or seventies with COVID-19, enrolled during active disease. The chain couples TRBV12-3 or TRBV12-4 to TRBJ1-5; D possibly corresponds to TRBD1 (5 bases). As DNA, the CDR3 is TGTGCCAGCAGTTTAGGGGGGACTCGGCCCCAGCATTTT. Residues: CASSLGGTRPQHF.